The rows below give T cell receptor beta chains drawn from one sample of a study of metastatic and nonmetastatic thyroid tumors. With MiXCR, TCRdb reprocessed the PCR reads. The table lists more than 10,000 clones, 31% of them singletons. The sample consisted of tumor tissue. The receptors originated from a male donor with papillary thyroid cancer or a benign thyroid nodule (not recorded which). Some clones in this sample may be carry-over from other donors' samples. CDR3s include the opening cysteine and the closing phenylalanine or tryptophan. The order of the fields is V gene, clone size, D gene, J gene, CDR3 DNA, CDR3 protein. The D gene is left open where the match is weak. Not every row has a clone size; where given, it reads once, few, many or a size class.

TRBV2	few	TRBD1	TRBJ1-2	TGTGCCAGCAGTCCGTGGGGACAGGGCCATGGCTACACCTTC	CASSPWGQGHGYTF
TRBV27	medium-sized	NA	TRBJ1-5	TGTGCCAGCAGTATGACAGGCAATCAGCCCCAGCATTTT	CASSMTGNQPQHF
TRBV30	many	TRBD1	TRBJ1-1	TGTGCCTGCATCAGGGGGAGTGGACAAGGGATAGGAGCTTTCTTT	CACIRGSGQGIGAFF
TRBV10-3	NA	NA	TRBJ1-2	TGTGTCATCAGTGCCCAGGGTCAGATCTATGGCTACACCTTC	CVISAQGQIYGYTF
TRBV10-1	NA	NA	TRBJ1-1	TGCGCCACCCAGGACGGACTGAACACTGAAGCTTTCTTC	CATQDGLNTEAFF
TRBV2	many	TRBD2	TRBJ2-5	TGTGCCAGCAGTGAGGCTAGCGGGGGGTTCCAAGAGACCCAGTACTTC	CASSEASGGFQETQYF
TRBV4-2	few	NA	TRBJ1-5	TGTGCCAGCAGCCTCCAGACAGACTTCAATCAGCCCCAGCATTTT	CASSLQTDFNQPQHF
TRBV20-1	NA	TRBD2	TRBJ2-1	TGCAGTGCTAGCCAGGGCGGGAGGGCCGTGGAGCAGTTCTTC	CSASQGGRAVEQFF
TRBV7-2	medium-sized	NA	TRBJ2-7	TGTGCCAGCACCCCTCAATTGAACCACGAGCAGTACTTC	CASTPQLNHEQYF
TRBV20-1	NA	NA	TRBJ2-7	TGCAGTGCTAGTTACCTCGCCTACGAGCAGTACTTC	CSASYLAYEQYF
TRBV6-2/TRBV6-3	NA	NA	TRBJ1-1	TGTGCCAGCAGTCAACAAGAGAACACTGAAGCTTTCTTT	CASSQQENTEAFF
TRBV5-1	medium-sized	TRBD2	TRBJ2-7	TGCGCCAGCAGCTCAGGACTAGCGGGGGTTAGCTCCTACGAGCAGTACTTC	CASSSGLAGVSSYEQYF
TRBV14	medium-sized	TRBD1	TRBJ1-2	TGTGCCAGCAGCCAAGAGGGACAGGGGGCATTCAACTATGGCTACACCTTC	CASSQEGQGAFNYGYTF
TRBV3-1	many	TRBD1	TRBJ1-2	TGTGCCAGCAGCCAGGAAGACAGGGCGAACTATGGCTACACCTTC	CASSQEDRANYGYTF
TRBV6-1	medium-sized	NA	TRBJ1-6	TGTGCCAGCGGGGCGACAGTTGATAATTCACCCCTCCACTTT	CASGATVDNSPLHF
TRBV10-3	many	TRBD2	TRBJ2-3	TGTGCCATCAGTGGGAGTAGCGGGGGGGCCGATACGCAGTATTTT	CAISGSSGGADTQYF
TRBV11-2	medium-sized	NA	TRBJ1-4	TGTGCCAGCAGCCCGGGATCCGCAACTAATGAAAAACTGTTTTTT	CASSPGSATNEKLFF